These T cell receptor beta chains were read from a single sample in a study of technical replicates of blood from a handful of donors. Only in-frame clones appear in the TCRdb table, and some are missing; sequencing was by immunoSEQ multiplex PCR. The sample includes about 84,000 clones, 97% seen only once; the top ten take more than 0.15%. The specimen sequenced was T cells isolated from PBMCs. The source is a human donor in good health. CDR3s include the opening cysteine and the closing phenylalanine or tryptophan. D genes are given only for firm matches. The size field is filled for only some rows; it gives once, few, many or a size class.

v_gene,j_gene,d_gene,abundance,CDR3nt,CDR3aa
TRBV30,TRBJ2-5,TRBD2,NA,TGTGCCTGGAGCCCCGGAGCGGGGGGCCAAGAGACCCAGTACTTC,CAWSPGAGGQETQYF
TRBV11-2,TRBJ2-2,NA,NA,TGTGCCAGCAGCTTAGATCTTAGCATCCTACACGGGGAGCTGTTTTTT,CASSLDLSILHGELFF
TRBV4-1,TRBJ2-7,NA,NA,TGCGCCAGCAGCCAGCCCACAGGTTACGAGCAGTACTTC,CASSQPTGYEQYF
TRBV5-1,TRBJ2-1,NA,NA,TGCGCCAGCAGCTTGGTCTGGGGGCGGGAGACATTGGAGCAGTTCTTC,CASSLVWGRETLEQFF
TRBV5-1,TRBJ2-3,TRBD2,NA,TGCGCCAGCAGCTTACTAGCGGGGGGGCCTGGAGATACGCAGTATTTT,CASSLLAGGPGDTQYF
TRBV7-3,TRBJ2-1,TRBD2,NA,TGTGCCAGCAGCACGACTAGCGGAGCCTACAATGAGCAGTTCTTC,CASSTTSGAYNEQFF
TRBV5-4,TRBJ2-7,NA,NA,TGTGCCAGCAGCTTGCCTGGGAGCTCCAAGCCCGAGCAGTACTTC,CASSLPGSSKPEQYF
TRBV2,TRBJ1-5,TRBD1,once,TGTGCCAGCAGTGAATGGCGACAGGGTTTTCAGCCCCAGCATTTT,CASSEWRQGFQPQHF
TRBV5-1,TRBJ2-1,TRBD2,NA,TGCGCCAGCAGCTCGAGCGGGGGGGCCTACAATGAGCAGTTCTTC,CASSSSGGAYNEQFF
TRBV7-9,TRBJ2-2,TRBD2,NA,TGTGCCAGCAGCTTAGCGCCAGTTGCGGGGGGCCGAGGGGAGCTGTTTTTT,CASSLAPVAGGRGELFF
TRBV19,TRBJ1-1,NA,NA,TGTGCCAGTAGAACGGACAGCGTGCTCACTGAAGCTTTCTTT,CASRTDSVLTEAFF
TRBV13,TRBJ1-1,TRBD1,NA,TGTGCCAGCAGGAGCTTAGGGGGCGACACTGAAGCTTTCTTT,CASRSLGGDTEAFF
TRBV7-9,TRBJ1-2,TRBD1,NA,TGTGCCAGCAGCACAGACAGGGGGCTGGGTGGCTACACCTTC,CASSTDRGLGGYTF
TRBV5-1,TRBJ1-1,NA,NA,TGCGCCAGCAGCTTGGGACAATCGAACACTGAAGCTTTCTTT,CASSLGQSNTEAFF
TRBV4-1,TRBJ1-6,TRBD1,NA,TGCGCCACCACGGACAGGGGAAATTCACCCCTCCACTTT,CATTDRGNSPLHF
TRBV15,TRBJ2-7,TRBD1,NA,TGTGCCACCCGCGGGGACAGGGAAGCTTCCTACGAGCAGTACTTC,CATRGDREASYEQYF
TRBV9,TRBJ2-3,TRBD2,NA,TGTGCCAGCAAGGGCGGGGGAGGGACAGATACGCAGTATTTT,CASKGGGGTDTQYF
TRBV11-2,TRBJ1-1,NA,NA,TGTGCCAGCAGCTTAGAATGGACAGAGGGAGCTTTCTTT,CASSLEWTEGAFF
TRBV5-1,TRBJ2-7,NA,once,TGCGCCAGCAGGCCCGAGGTAGGTCCCTCCTACGAGCAGTACTTC,CASRPEVGPSYEQYF
TRBV6-1,TRBJ1-2,NA,NA,TGTGCCAGCAGTGCCAGGTACAGGACAGATCTAGACAACTATGGCTACACCTTC,CASSARYRTDLDNYGYTF
TRBV6-6,TRBJ2-1,TRBD2,NA,TGTGCCAGCAGTTCGGGACTAGCGGGGAATGAGCAGTTCTTC,CASSSGLAGNEQFF
TRBV28,TRBJ1-5,TRBD1,once,TGTGCCAGCAGTGTATCCGGGACAGGGTTCGGACAGCCCCAGCATTTT,CASSVSGTGFGQPQHF
TRBV27,TRBJ2-7,TRBD2,NA,TGTGCCAGCAGTTTATCCGCGACTAGCGGCTACGAGCAGTACTTC,CASSLSATSGYEQYF
TRBV2,TRBJ1-4,TRBD1,NA,TGTGCCAGCAGTCGGACAGGCGTAAATGAAAAACTGTTTTTT,CASSRTGVNEKLFF
TRBV7-9,TRBJ2-5,TRBD1,NA,TGTGCCAGCAGCTTTCAAGGGGGCGCTGAGACCCAGTACTTC,CASSFQGGAETQYF
TRBV19,TRBJ2-7,NA,NA,TGTGCCAGTAGTGAAAGGACGGGAAACTACGAGCAGTACTTC,CASSERTGNYEQYF
TRBV29-1,TRBJ2-1,NA,NA,TGCAGCGTTGGTCCCAGGGTACAACCCGACGTCCGGTTCTTC,CSVGPRVQPDVRFF
TRBV27,TRBJ2-5,TRBD2,NA,TGTGCCAGCAGTTCCAGACTAGCGGGAGGCAAAGAGACCCAGTACTTC,CASSSRLAGGKETQYF
TRBV7-6,TRBJ2-7,NA,NA,TGTGCCAGCAGCGATCAGGGGTTCCCGTCCTACGAGCAGTACTTC,CASSDQGFPSYEQYF
TRBV28,TRBJ2-5,TRBD2,NA,TGTGCCAGCAGTTTTGCTAGCGGGAGGGATTATTTCGAGACCCAGTACTTC,CASSFASGRDYFETQYF
TRBV5-4,TRBJ2-7,TRBD2,NA,TGTGCCAGCAGCCCGGGACTAGCGGGAGGGTTCTACGAGCAGTACTTC,CASSPGLAGGFYEQYF
TRBV27,TRBJ2-7,NA,NA,TGTGCCAGCAGTCTCCTAAGCTCCTACGAGCAGTACTTC,CASSLLSSYEQYF
TRBV6-5,TRBJ2-1,TRBD1,once,TGTGCCAGCAGTTACCGGGACAGGGTTGGTGAGCAGTTCTTC,CASSYRDRVGEQFF
TRBV14,TRBJ2-7,TRBD1,NA,TGTGCCAGCAGCCAAGCCCTAGGGACAGCCTACGAGCAGTACTTC,CASSQALGTAYEQYF
TRBV28,TRBJ1-1,TRBD1,NA,TGTGCCAGCAGTTACCGGACAGGGATGGACACTGAAGCTTTCTTT,CASSYRTGMDTEAFF
TRBV11-2,TRBJ2-1,NA,NA,TGTGCCAGCAGCTTTACGAGACTGGACTACTACTCCTACAATGAGCAGTTCTTC,CASSFTRLDYYSYNEQFF
TRBV7-9,TRBJ2-5,TRBD1,NA,TGTGCCAGCAGCTCAGACCTGGACAGGGTACAGACCCAGTACTTC,CASSSDLDRVQTQYF
TRBV10-2,TRBJ1-1,NA,NA,TGCGCCAGCAGCCACGGGGGGAACACTGAAGCTTTCTTT,CASSHGGNTEAFF
TRBV5-4,TRBJ1-5,NA,NA,TGTGCCAGCAGCTTTGGAGGTTCCTTGGATCAGCCCCAGCATTTT,CASSFGGSLDQPQHF
TRBV25-1,TRBJ2-1,NA,NA,TGTGCCAGCAGGGACATCTCTTCGGGTTACAATGAGCAGTTCTTC,CASRDISSGYNEQFF
TRBV11-3,TRBJ2-7,TRBD2,NA,TGTGCCAGCAGCTTAGCGGGGGGGAACTACGAGCAGTACTTC,CASSLAGGNYEQYF
TRBV11-2,TRBJ1-2,NA,NA,TGTGCCAGCAGCCCACCCCCTCCGAGAGACTATGGCTACACCTTC,CASSPPPPRDYGYTF
TRBV6-1,TRBJ1-5,TRBD1,NA,TGTGCCAGCAGTGGTGCGACAGGGCTCGGCAATCAGCCCCAGCATTTT,CASSGATGLGNQPQHF
TRBV11-2,TRBJ1-1,TRBD1,NA,TGTGCCAGCAGCTTAAACGGACAGGGGGTCGCTGAAGCTTTCTTT,CASSLNGQGVAEAFF
TRBV7-2,TRBJ2-3,NA,NA,TGTGCCAGCAGCCTTGGGGCAGGGGGCACAGATACGCAGTATTTT,CASSLGAGGTDTQYF
TRBV7-9,TRBJ2-1,TRBD2,NA,TGTGCCAGCAGCTTATCAGCGGGGGGCTCCTACAATGAGCAGTTCTTC,CASSLSAGGSYNEQFF